These 15 T cell receptor beta chains were sequenced from one sample in a study of tumor-infiltrating lymphocytes in primary liver carcinoma. TCR beta cDNA was prepared out of roughly 490 ng total RNA by means of a constant-region primer. Slightly modified ARM-PCR, run as three nested multiplex PCR rounds, produced the TCR beta libraries. The study ran its first two PCR rounds for nine to eleven cycles each, using TRBV1-TRBV30 forward primers and a C-beta reverse primer. TCRdb reprocessed the multiplex PCR reads with MiXCR, giving one entry per CDR3 protein. The data contain 20,000 or so distinct CDR3 sequences, more than 70% of them singletons. It was from roughly 20-30 mg of unsorted bulk tissue that RNA and DNA were co-extracted. Input material: liver tumor tissue from sampling region 2. As to subset: tumor region T2, inferior pole. The receptors shown here come from a woman in her 30s with primary liver carcinoma and hepatitis B virus infection.

On this clonotype: The CDR3 carries no conserved terminal phenylalanine or tryptophan, so it likely arises from a read error. It is unclear where the CDR3 begins or ends on the DNA, so no DNA is shown, and the CDR3 is as TCRdb lists it. The chain uses TRBV4-3 and TRBJ2-7; the table assigns TRBD1, which was not confirmed against the DNA. In germline, CDR1 is LGHNA, CDR2 YSLEER. Inclusive of both ends, the CDR3 amounts to 18 amino acids. CDR3 residues: CASSQAVTGGHISYEQCL.

Worth noting for this clonotype: Because it lacks the conserved phenylalanine or tryptophan at the end, this CDR3 is likely a read error. The V gene is TRBV11-2, the J gene TRBJ2-3, with TRBD2 matching 9 bases. Germline CDR1 SGHAT, CDR2 FQNNGV. The CDR3 has 15 residues. CDR3 nucleotides: TGTGACAGCAGCTCAGGATGCGGGAGGGCGGATACGCAGTATTCT. Translating gives CDSSSGCGRADTQYS.

The rearrangement joins TRBV11-2 to TRBJ2-7; D gene unclear. The CDR3 has 13 residues. The germline CDR1 and CDR2 sequences are SGHAT and FQNNGV. Between the trimmed V and J ends, which lost 5 bases and 7 bases, there was a span of 15 bases. The CDR3 here is CASSLNVSPEQYF. The DNA for the CDR3 is TGTGCCAGCAGCCTAAACGTTTCCCCTGAGCAGTACTTC.

With regard to this clonotype: The missing conserved phenylalanine or tryptophan at the end of this CDR3 makes a read error likely. The genes are TRBV11-2 and TRBJ2-2, with TRBD1 identical over 12 bases. Germline loops: CDR1 SGHAT, CDR2 FQNNGV. There are 16 residues in the CDR3. CDR3 region: CASSLTGTGGTRELFL. CDR3 DNA sequence: TGTGCCAGCAGCTTGACCGGGACAGGGGGCACCAGGGAGCTGTTTTTA.

Comment on this clonotype: At one end, the junction sequence differs from germline, possibly due to a read error. The chain links TRBV6-5 to TRBJ2-2; 8 bases align to TRBD1. Per germline, CDR1 MNHEY and CDR2 SVGAGI. CDR3 length equals 15 residues. The CDR3 sequence: CANSPRTGFIGELFF. The CDR3 region has the DNA TGTGCCAACAGTCCGCGGACAGGGTTCATCGGGGAGCTGTTCTTT.

Details on this clonotype: At one end the junction does not follow the germline gene, possibly because of a read error. J is TRBJ1-1 and V is TRBV12-3 or TRBV12-4; D perhaps matches TRBD1 (5 bases). The CDR3 runs 14 residues. CDR3 DNA sequence: TGTGTCAGCAATTTGGGTGGGGGTGGCACTGAAACTTTCTTT. This codes for CVSNLGGGGTETFF.

Comments on this clonotype: At one end, the junction sequence differs from germline, possibly due to a read error. The gene calls are TRBV4-2 and TRBJ2-7; no reliable D call. Per the germline V gene, CDR1 is LGHNA and CDR2 is YNFKEQ. CDR3 length: 13 amino acids. The CDR3 loop is CANSQLNHYEQYF. CDR3 bases: TGTGCCAACAGCCAACTTAATCACTACGAGCAGTATTTC.

As for this clonotype: At one of its ends the junction is not consistent with the germline gene, which may arise from a read error. The chain joins TRBV6-5 to TRBJ2-7, with no clear D. Germline loops: CDR1 MNHEY, CDR2 SVGAGI. This CDR3 contains 15 residues. The CDR3 sequence is CASGYKASSSYGQYF. CDR3 DNA sequence: TGTGCCAGCGGTTACAAGGCCAGCAGCTCCTACGGGCAGTACTTC.

This clonotype came up many times. The V gene is TRBV9, the J gene TRBJ2-7, with D tentatively TRBD1 (5 bases). Deletions cut 4 bases from V and 9 bases from J, with 32 bases between. The CDR3 loop spans 18 amino acids. Germline-derived CDR1 and CDR2 are SGDLS and YYNGEE. CDR3 in amino acids: CASSPPPLQGKRTGGQYF. The DNA of the CDR3 is TGTGCCAGCAGCCCACCCCCCCTTCAGGGCAAAAGGACGGGCGGGCAGTACTTC.

Notes on this clonotype: An end of the junction does not agree with germline; a read error may underlie this. The J gene is TRBJ2-5, the V gene TRBV11-2; tentatively, D is TRBD1 (5 bases). There are 15 residues in the CDR3. Germline V gene sequence: CDR1 SGHAT, CDR2 FQNNGV. CDR3 sequence (DNA): TGTGCCAGCAGCTTTCTGGCGACAGCCGCTGAGAACCAGTACTTC. This gives the protein CASSFLATAAENQYF.

With regard to this clonotype: An end of the junction does not agree with germline; a read error may underlie this. Here the CDR3 reads CASSLERDLSYGQYF. The CDR3 DNA sequence: TGTGCCAGCAGCTTAGAGCGGGATCTCTCCTACGGGCAGTACTTC. This chain links TRBV11-3 with TRBJ2-7; D is possibly TRBD2 (6 bases). The CDR3 runs 15 residues. Germline CDR1 reads SGHNT; CDR2 reads YENEEA.

Note on this clonotype: Since the CDR3 does not end with the conserved phenylalanine or tryptophan, this likely comes from a read error. The chain uses TRBV4-2 and TRBJ1-1, with a possible D match to TRBD1 (6 bases). There are 16 residues in the CDR3. Germline V lookup: CDR1 LGHNA, CDR2 YNFKEQ. CDR3 DNA: TGTGCCAGCAGCCCCGTCGAGGGGAGGGGGAACACTGAGGCTTTCTCT. Amino acids: CASSPVEGRGNTEAFS.

In the case of this clonotype: A read error may account for a junction end that differs from germline. The chain links TRBV11-2 to TRBJ2-2; no clear D. The CDR3 loop spans 16 amino acids. The germline CDR1 and CDR2 sequences are SGHAT and FQNNGV. The CDR3 sequence is CASTPGPQLNTRELFF. DNA of the CDR3: TGTGCCAGCACCCCCGGTCCCCAATTGAACACCAGGGAGCTGTTTTTT.

Regarding this clonotype: The junction shows a germline mismatch at one end, possibly a read error. The chain joins TRBV11-2 to TRBJ2-3; 9 bases are shared with TRBD2. Germline V gene data show CDR1 as SGHAT and CDR2 as FQNNGV. The CDR3 loop spans 18 amino acids. CDR3 DNA sequence: TGTACCAGCAGCTTCACCTTTGGGATTAGCGGGAGTTTAGATATGCAGTATTTT. It codes for CTSSFTFGISGSLDMQYF.

This clonotype is medium-sized by share. This chain uses TRBV12-3 or TRBV12-4 with TRBJ2-2, with no clear D. With 3 bases removed from V and 1 base from J, the gap between germline ends came to 12 bases. The length of the CDR3 is 16 residues. The CDR3, as DNA: TGTGCCAGCAGTTTTATCATGCAGAGGAACACCGGGGAGCTGTTTTTT. Translating gives CASSFIMQRNTGELFF.